The 8 T cell receptor beta chains reported below all come from one sample, sequenced in a study of T cells in Graves' hyperthyroidism and ophthalmopathy. Authors of the study amplified TCR beta CDR3 regions from RNA transcripts. The HTBI primer set drove a first-round RT-PCR of the TCR CDR3. In TCRdb, the multiplex PCR reads were re-called with MiXCR into one record per CDR3 protein. This sample has 250,000 to 350,000 distinct CDR3 sequences, with roughly 22% found just once. The sample comprised blood. All receptors derive from a young man with Graves' ophthalmopathy.

A few counts support this clonotype. V gene TRBV19 combines with J gene TRBJ1-2, with 10 positions matching TRBD1. Germline CDR1 reads LNHDA; CDR2 reads SQIVND (reference sequence). Unmatched junction bases numbered 5, after V lost 8 bases and J lost 8 bases. The CDR3 has 12 amino acids. Here the CDR3 reads CASGGQGNGYTF. CDR3 bases: TGTGCCAGTGGGGGACAGGGGAACGGCTACACCTTC.

The chain carries TRBV4-2 and TRBJ2-5; D is undetermined. V dropped 1 base and J dropped 2 bases, with 8 bases sitting between them. The length of the CDR3 is 14 residues. From germline, CDR1 is LGHNA and CDR2 YNFKEQ. Written as DNA, the CDR3 is TGTGCCAGCAGCCAAGGGCAGCAACAAGAGACCCAGTACTTC. This encodes CASSQGQQQETQYF.

The chain joins TRBV28 to TRBJ2-2; D possibly matches TRBD1 or TRBD2 (5 bases each). Germline V gene lookup returns CDR1 MDHEN and CDR2 SYDVKM. The length of the CDR3 is 14 residues. The germline V and J ends were trimmed by 5 bases and 1 base, with 8 bases remaining between them. Here the CDR3 DNA reads TGTGCCAGCAGTGAGGGGCGGAACACCGGGGAGCTGTTTTTT. Amino acids: CASSEGRNTGELFF.

CDR3 nucleotide sequence: TGTGCCAGTAGTATTGTGGGGGATTCACCCCTCCACTTT. Translated, it gives CASSIVGDSPLHF. The gene calls are TRBV19 and TRBJ1-6, with TRBD1 as a possible D gene (5 bases). The CDR3 has 13 residues. The germline V gene has CDR1 LNHDA and CDR2 SQIVND (reference sequence). V lost 3 bases, J lost 8 bases, and 8 bases lay in between. The variable domain in full, with the rest retrieved from reference TRBV19 and TRBJ1-6, is DGGITQSPKYLFRKEGQNVTLSCEQNLNHDAMYWYRQDPGQGLRLIYYSQIVNDFQKGDIAEGYSVSREKKESFPLTVTSAQKNPTAFYLCASSIVGDSPLHFGNGTRLTVT.

V and J are TRBV5-1 and TRBJ2-2; TRBD2 aligns across 10 bases. Germline-derived CDR1 and CDR2 are SGHRS and YFSETQ. The CDR3 has 17 amino acids. V lost 4 bases to trimming and J lost 2 bases; unmatched junction nucleotides: 8. The CDR3 region is CASSPVGLAANTGELFF. Written as DNA, the CDR3 is TGCGCCAGCAGCCCTGTAGGACTAGCGGCAAACACCGGGGAGCTGTTTTTT.

This clonotype was detected ten times or more. The chain joins TRBV5-1 to TRBJ2-1; 13 bases agree with TRBD2. The V and J ends lost 4 bases and 7 bases, in that order; junction bases with no gene match: 8. This CDR3 region has 16 residues. Germline V gives CDR1 SGHRS, CDR2 YFSETQ. The CDR3 protein is CASSPRTSGSRNEQFF. The CDR3 DNA reads TGCGCCAGCAGCCCACGGACTAGCGGGAGTAGGAATGAGCAGTTCTTC.

V usage is TRBV29-1 and J usage is TRBJ2-2; 12 nucleotides match TRBD2. The V gene end was trimmed by 6 bases and the J gene end by 4 bases; junction bases not matched to a gene: 6. The germline V gene has CDR1 SQVTM and CDR2 ANQGSEA. The CDR3 spans 15 residues. CDR3 region: CSVELAGGPTGELFF. CDR3 nucleotide sequence: TGCAGCGTGGAGCTAGCGGGAGGGCCCACCGGGGAGCTGTTTTTT.

This clonotype was observed a handful of times. As DNA, the CDR3 is TGTGCCAGCAGCCAAGGGGTCTCAGATACGCAGTATTTT. Its protein is CASSQGVSDTQYF. This chain connects TRBV4-2 to TRBJ2-3, with no clear D. Trimming removed 1 base at V and 4 bases at J, with 6 bases between. The CDR3 runs 13 residues. From germline, CDR1 is LGHNA and CDR2 YNFKEQ.